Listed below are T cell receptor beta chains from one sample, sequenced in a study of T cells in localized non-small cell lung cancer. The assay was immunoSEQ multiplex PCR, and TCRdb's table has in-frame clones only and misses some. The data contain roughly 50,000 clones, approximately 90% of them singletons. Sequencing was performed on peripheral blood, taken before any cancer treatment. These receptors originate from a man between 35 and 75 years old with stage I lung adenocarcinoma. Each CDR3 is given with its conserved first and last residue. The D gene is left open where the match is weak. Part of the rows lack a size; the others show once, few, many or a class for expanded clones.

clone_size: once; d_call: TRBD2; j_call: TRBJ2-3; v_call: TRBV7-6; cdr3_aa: CASSLGRGGDPQYF; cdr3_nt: TGTGCCAGCAGCCTGGGGCGCGGGGGAGATCCGCAGTATTTT
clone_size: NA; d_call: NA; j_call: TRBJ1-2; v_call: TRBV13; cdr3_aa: CASSTNRDGYTF; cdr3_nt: TGTGCCAGCAGCACGAACAGGGATGGCTACACCTTC
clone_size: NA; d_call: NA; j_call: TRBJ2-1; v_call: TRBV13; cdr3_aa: CASSYGTDYNEQFF; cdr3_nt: TGTGCCAGCAGCTATGGGACGGATTACAATGAGCAGTTCTTC
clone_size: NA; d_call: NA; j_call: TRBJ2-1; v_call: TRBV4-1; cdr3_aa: CASSQDTEQFF; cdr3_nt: TGCGCCAGCAGCCAAGATACTGAGCAGTTCTTC
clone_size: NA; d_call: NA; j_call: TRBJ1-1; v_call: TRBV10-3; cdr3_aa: CAAAQGLGGGTEAFF; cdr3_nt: TGTGCTGCCGCCCAGGGCTTGGGGGGAGGCACTGAAGCTTTCTTT
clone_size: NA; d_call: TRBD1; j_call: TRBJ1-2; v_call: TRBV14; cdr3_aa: CASSPPGQNYGYTF; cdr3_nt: TGTGCCAGCAGCCCTCCGGGACAGAACTATGGCTACACCTTC
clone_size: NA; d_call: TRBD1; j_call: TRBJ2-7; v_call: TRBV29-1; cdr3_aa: CSAGQGEAYEQYF; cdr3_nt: TGCAGCGCTGGACAGGGGGAAGCCTACGAGCAGTACTTC
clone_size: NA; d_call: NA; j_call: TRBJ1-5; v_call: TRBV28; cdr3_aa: CASSLPRDPTGGQPQHF; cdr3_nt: TGTGCCAGCAGTTTACCAAGAGACCCTACGGGAGGTCAGCCCCAGCATTTT
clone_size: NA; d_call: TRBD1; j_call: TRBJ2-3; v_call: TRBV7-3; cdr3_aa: CASSYRGHTDTQYF; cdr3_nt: TGTGCCAGCAGCTACAGGGGACACACAGATACGCAGTATTTT
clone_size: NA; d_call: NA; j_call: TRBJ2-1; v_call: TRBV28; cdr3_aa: CASSPESYNEQFF; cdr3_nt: TGTGCCAGCAGTCCGGAATCCTACAATGAGCAGTTCTTC
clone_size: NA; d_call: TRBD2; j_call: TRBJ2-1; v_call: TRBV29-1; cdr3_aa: CSVDVTTSGRAGEYNEQFF; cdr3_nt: TGCAGCGTTGATGTGACGACTAGCGGGAGGGCCGGGGAGTACAATGAGCAGTTCTTC
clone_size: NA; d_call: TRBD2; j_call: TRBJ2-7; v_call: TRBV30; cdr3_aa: CAWNPLAVDFHEQYF; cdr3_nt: TGTGCCTGGAACCCACTAGCGGTGGATTTCCACGAGCAGTACTTC
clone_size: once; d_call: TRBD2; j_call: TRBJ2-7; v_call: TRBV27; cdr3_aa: CASSLAASGTYEQYF; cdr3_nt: TGTGCCAGCAGTTTGGCGGCTAGCGGGACCTACGAGCAGTACTTC
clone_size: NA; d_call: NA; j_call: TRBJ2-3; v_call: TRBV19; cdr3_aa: CASSISVWVTDTQYF; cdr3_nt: TGTGCCAGTAGTATATCGGTATGGGTCACAGATACGCAGTATTTT
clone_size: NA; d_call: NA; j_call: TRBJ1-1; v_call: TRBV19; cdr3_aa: CASSIQGRLNTEAFF; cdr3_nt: TGTGCCAGTAGTATCCAGGGGCGGTTGAACACTGAAGCTTTCTTT
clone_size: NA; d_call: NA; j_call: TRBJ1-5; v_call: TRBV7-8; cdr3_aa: CASSLGNSDNQPQHF; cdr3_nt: TGTGCCAGCAGCTTAGGGAACAGCGATAATCAGCCCCAGCATTTT
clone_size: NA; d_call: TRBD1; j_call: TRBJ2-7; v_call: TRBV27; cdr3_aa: CASSFGDSLYEQYF; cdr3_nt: TGTGCCAGCAGTTTTGGGGACAGCCTCTACGAGCAGTACTTC
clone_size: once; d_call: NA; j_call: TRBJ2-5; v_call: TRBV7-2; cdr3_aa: CASSLWGGGQETQYF; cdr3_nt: TGTGCCAGCAGCTTATGGGGAGGGGGCCAAGAGACCCAGTACTTC
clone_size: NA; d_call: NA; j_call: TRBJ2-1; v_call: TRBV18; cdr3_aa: CASSHPPGTYNEQFF; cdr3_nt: TGTGCCAGCTCACACCCGCCGGGAACCTACAATGAGCAGTTCTTC
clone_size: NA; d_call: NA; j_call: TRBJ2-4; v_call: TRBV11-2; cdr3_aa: CASSLGQGYIQYF; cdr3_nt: TGTGCCAGCAGCTTAGGGCAGGGGTACATTCAGTACTTC
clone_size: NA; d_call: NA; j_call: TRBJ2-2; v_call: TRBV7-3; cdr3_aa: CASSLGLNTGELFF; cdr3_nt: TGTGCCAGCAGCCTTGGACTGAACACCGGGGAGCTGTTTTTT
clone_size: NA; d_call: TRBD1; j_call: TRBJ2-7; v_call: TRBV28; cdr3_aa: CASSLRGTGLDEQYF; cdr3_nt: TGTGCCAGCAGTTTACGGGGGACAGGGCTAGACGAGCAGTACTTC
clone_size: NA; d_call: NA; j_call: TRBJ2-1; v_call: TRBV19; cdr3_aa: CASSMRLVYNEQFF; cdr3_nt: TGTGCCAGTAGTATGAGACTTGTCTACAATGAGCAGTTCTTC
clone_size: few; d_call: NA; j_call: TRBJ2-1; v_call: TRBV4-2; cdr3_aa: CASSQETGTYNEQFF; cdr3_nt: TGTGCCAGCAGCCAAGAAACAGGGACCTACAATGAGCAGTTCTTC
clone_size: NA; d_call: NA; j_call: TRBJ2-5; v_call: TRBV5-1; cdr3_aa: CASSLRTPEQETQYF; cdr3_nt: TGCGCCAGCAGCCTGCGGACTCCCGAGCAAGAGACCCAGTACTTC
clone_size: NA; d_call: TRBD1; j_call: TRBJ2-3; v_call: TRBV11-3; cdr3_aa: CASSGYQGVSTDTQYF; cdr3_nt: TGTGCCAGCAGCGGGTACCAGGGGGTTAGCACAGATACGCAGTATTTT
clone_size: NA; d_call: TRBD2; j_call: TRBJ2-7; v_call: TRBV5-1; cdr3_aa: CASSYRLRTLAGVSEQYF; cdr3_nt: TGCGCCAGCAGCTACCGCCTCAGAACCTTAGCGGGAGTTTCCGAGCAGTACTTC
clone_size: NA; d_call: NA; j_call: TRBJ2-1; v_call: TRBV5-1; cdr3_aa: CASSLGRFGNEQFF; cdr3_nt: TGCGCCAGCAGCTTGGGGCGTTTTGGCAATGAGCAGTTCTTC
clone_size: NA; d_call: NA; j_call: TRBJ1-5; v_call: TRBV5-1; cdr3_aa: CASSLAGHQPQHF; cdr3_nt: TGCGCCAGCAGCTTGGCGGGCCACCAGCCCCAGCATTTT
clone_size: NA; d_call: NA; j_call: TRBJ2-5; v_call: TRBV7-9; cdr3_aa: CASSLGGGETQYF; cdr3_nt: TGTGCCAGCAGCTTAGGGGGAGGCGAGACCCAGTACTTC
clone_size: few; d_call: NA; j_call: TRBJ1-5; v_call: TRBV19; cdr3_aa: CASTDGAGGRIQPQHF; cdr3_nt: TGTGCCAGTACCGACGGCGCGGGGGGTAGGATTCAGCCCCAGCATTTT
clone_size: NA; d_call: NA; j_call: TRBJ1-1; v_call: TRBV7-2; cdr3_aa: CASSAMGGNTEAFF; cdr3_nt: TGTGCCAGCAGTGCCATGGGGGGGAACACTGAAGCTTTCTTT
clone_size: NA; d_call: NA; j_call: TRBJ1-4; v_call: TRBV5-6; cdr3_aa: CASSFQGGANEKLFF; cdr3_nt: TGTGCCAGCAGCTTCCAAGGAGGGGCTAATGAAAAACTGTTTTTT
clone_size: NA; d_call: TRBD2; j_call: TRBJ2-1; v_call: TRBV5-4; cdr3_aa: CASSLASGSYNEQFF; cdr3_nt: TGTGCCAGCAGCTTGGCTAGCGGGAGTTACAATGAGCAGTTCTTC
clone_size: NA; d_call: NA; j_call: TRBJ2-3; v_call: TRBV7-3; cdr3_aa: CASSLEWTDTQYF; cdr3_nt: TGTGCCAGCAGCTTAGAATGGACAGATACGCAGTATTTT
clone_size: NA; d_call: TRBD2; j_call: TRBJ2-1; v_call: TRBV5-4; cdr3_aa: CASSLRDRTSGYYNEQFF; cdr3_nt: TGTGCCAGCAGCTTGCGGGACAGGACTAGCGGGTATTACAATGAGCAGTTCTTC
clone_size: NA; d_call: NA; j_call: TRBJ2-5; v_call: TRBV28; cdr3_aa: CASSLGGIKTQYF; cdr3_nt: TGTGCCAGCAGTTTAGGGGGTATAAAGACCCAGTACTTC
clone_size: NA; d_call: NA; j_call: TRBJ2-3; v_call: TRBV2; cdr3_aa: CASSERSYTDTQYF; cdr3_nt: TGTGCCAGCAGTGAAAGATCCTACACAGATACGCAGTATTTT
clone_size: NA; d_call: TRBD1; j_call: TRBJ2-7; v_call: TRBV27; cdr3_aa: CASSLYGTGYHEQYF; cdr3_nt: TGTGCCAGCAGTTTATATGGGACAGGGTATCACGAGCAGTACTTC
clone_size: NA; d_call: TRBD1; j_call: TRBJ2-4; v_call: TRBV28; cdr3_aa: CASRSPSQGQGNIQYF; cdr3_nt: TGTGCCAGCAGATCGCCTAGCCAGGGACAGGGAAACATTCAGTACTTC
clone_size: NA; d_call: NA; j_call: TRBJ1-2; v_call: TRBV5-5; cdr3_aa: CASSSPGRGYGYTF; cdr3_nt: TGTGCCAGCAGCAGTCCGGGACGGGGGTATGGCTACACCTTC
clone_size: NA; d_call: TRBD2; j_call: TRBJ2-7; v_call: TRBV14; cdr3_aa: CASSQGEGWRLGQYF; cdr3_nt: TGTGCCAGCAGCCAAGGGGAGGGCTGGCGCCTGGGGCAGTACTTC
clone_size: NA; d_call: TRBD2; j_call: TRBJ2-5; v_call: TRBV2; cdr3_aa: CASREDGPSVAGRETQYF; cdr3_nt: TGTGCCAGCAGGGAGGATGGGCCCTCCGTAGCGGGAAGAGAGACCCAGTACTTC
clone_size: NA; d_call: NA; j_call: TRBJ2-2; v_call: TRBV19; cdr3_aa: CAAHDGAADTGELFF; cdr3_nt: TGTGCCGCGCATGACGGGGCCGCGGACACCGGGGAGCTGTTTTTT